Following are 17 T cell receptor beta chains from one sample sequenced in a study of identifying expanded T cells in peripheral blood (dated by TCRdb to the late 2010s). Library preparation employed the immunoSEQ multiplex PCR assay. This is the immuneACCESS table as TCRdb keeps it, with only in-frame sequences that have V and J called. A part of the clones is gone; compared with another copy, unresolved V genes explain less than half, and the rest is unexplained. The sample includes approximately 130,000 clones, with approximately 86% observed a single time. More than 7% of the sample comes from the top ten. The sample taken for sequencing was blood. These receptors all stem from a person aged 18 to 75 in good health.

The gene calls are TRBV7-2 and TRBJ1-5, with D uncertain. V was pared by 1 base and J by 10 bases, with 8 bases between. The germline V gene encodes CDR1 SGHTA and CDR2 FQGNSA. This CDR3 spans 12 amino acids. The CDR3 bases are TGTGCCAGCAGCTTAGGGGTCTTTCCCCAGCATTTT. The encoded protein is CASSLGVFPQHF. Variable domain in full (rest from reference TRBV7-2 and TRBJ1-5): GAGVSQSPSNKVTEKGKDVELRCDPISGHTALYWYRQSLGQGLEFLIYFQGNSAPDKSGLPSDRFSAERTGGSVSTLTIQRTQQEDSAVYLCASSLGVFPQHFGDGTRLSIL.

V is TRBV6-1 and J is TRBJ2-3; D call uncertain. Per the germline V gene, CDR1 is MNHNS and CDR2 is SASEGT. This CDR3 contains 12 residues. V lost 6 bases and J lost 0, with 4 bases in between. CDR3 coding DNA: TGTGCCAGCAGCCCGAGCACAGATACGCAGTATTTT. It translates to CASSPSTDTQYF.

The genes are TRBV19 and TRBJ1-1; D is unresolved. The germline CDR1 and CDR2 sequences are LNHDA and SQIVND (reference sequence). The CDR3 totals 13 residues. V was cut by 4 bases and J by 4 bases, with 10 bases left in between. CDR3 nucleotides: TGTGCCAGTAGTACCTTCCAGATCACTGAAGCTTTCTTT. It codes for CASSTFQITEAFF.

The gene calls are TRBV15 and TRBJ1-2; D is possibly TRBD1 (5 bases). The germline CDR1 and CDR2 sequences are LNHNV and YYDKDF (reference sequence). The CDR3 runs to 16 residues. The V and J ends lost 1 base and 0 bases respectively, with 12 bases between them. CDR3 nucleotides: TGTGCCACCAGCAGAGGGAGGGACGTAGCTAACTATGGCTACACCTTC. It codes for CATSRGRDVANYGYTF.

Here the CDR3 DNA reads TGTGCCAGTAGTATCCGGGTAGAAGATCAGCCCCAGCATTTT. Protein: CASSIRVEDQPQHF. The chain has TRBV19 and TRBJ1-5; D gene unclear. V was pared by 3 bases and J by 5 bases, with 11 bases between. CDR3 size: 14 residues. CDR1 and CDR2 from the germline V gene are LNHDA and SQIVND (reference sequence). Complete variable domain (other parts from reference TRBV19 and TRBJ1-5): DGGITQSPKYLFRKEGQNVTLSCEQNLNHDAMYWYRQDPGQGLRLIYYSQIVNDFQKGDIAEGYSVSREKKESFPLTVTSAQKNPTAFYLCASSIRVEDQPQHFGDGTRLSIL.

The CDR3 nucleotides read TGTGCCAGCAGCTCCCCCGAGGGTGCCAGGGATGAGCAGTTCTTC. Its translation: CASSSPEGARDEQFF. The V gene is TRBV7-3, the J gene TRBJ2-1; the D gene could be TRBD1 or TRBD2 (5 bases each). Germline lookup yields CDR1 SGHTA and CDR2 FQGTGA. Trimming removed 4 bases at V and 8 bases at J, with 18 bases between. The CDR3 covers 15 residues.

V is TRBV7-2 and J is TRBJ1-1; D gene ambiguous. Germline V gene data show CDR1 as SGHTA and CDR2 as FQGNSA. Trimming pared 1 base from V and 1 base from J, leaving 7 bases between. This CDR3 region has 14 residues. The CDR3, as DNA: TGTGCCAGCAGCTTAGTACGGAAGAACACTGAAGCTTTCTTT. Its translation: CASSLVRKNTEAFF.

The chain recombines TRBV7-9 with TRBJ1-5, with D unclear. V was pared by 6 bases and J by 5 bases, with 11 bases between. CDR1 and CDR2 from the germline V gene are SEHNR and FQNEAQ (reference sequence). The CDR3 contains 13 residues. The CDR3 here is CASREGLDQPQHF. CDR3 sequence (DNA): TGTGCCAGCAGAGAAGGACTGGATCAGCCCCAGCATTTT.

V usage is TRBV7-3 and J usage is TRBJ1-6, with 8 bases matching TRBD1. Germline lookup yields CDR1 SGHTA and CDR2 FQGTGA. This CDR3 is built from 16 residues. V lost 4 bases to trimming and J lost 8 bases; unmatched junction nucleotides: 10. The CDR3 sequence: CASSSSDRARDSPLHF. The CDR3 nucleotides are TGTGCCAGCAGCTCGTCGGACAGGGCACGCGATTCACCCCTCCACTTT.

Only one count was recorded for this clone. This sequence joins TRBV5-5 and TRBJ2-2; D gene unclear. CDR1 is SGHKS and CDR2 is YYEKEE in the germline V gene (reference sequence). This CDR3 has 15 residues. Trimming took 0 bases from V and 4 from J, leaving 10 bases between them. The CDR3 DNA reads TGTGCCAGCAGCTTGGGACTGGGTGGCACCGGGGAGCTGTTTTTT. This codes for CASSLGLGGTGELFF.

The chain links TRBV19 to TRBJ2-1; no clear D gene. The CDR3 is 17 amino acids. The germline gives CDR1 LNHDA, CDR2 SQIVND (reference sequence). V lost 2 bases to trimming and J lost 6 bases, with 20 bases between them. The CDR3 sequence is CASSISQFYSLGNEQFF. The CDR3 nucleotides read TGTGCCAGTAGTATATCCCAATTCTATTCCCTGGGCAATGAGCAGTTCTTC.

This clone was counted only a few times. The chain joins TRBV19 to TRBJ2-1; D is unresolved. The CDR3 is 14 residues long. Germline V gene sequence: CDR1 LNHDA, CDR2 SQIVND (reference sequence). The germline V and J ends were trimmed by 0 bases and 3 bases, with 6 bases remaining between them. The CDR3 nucleotides are TGTGCCAGTAGTATAGATCTATTCTACAATGAGCAGTTCTTC. Its protein product is CASSIDLFYNEQFF.

A note on this clone: The sample has other DNA sequences that encode this CDR3 too. The J gene is TRBJ2-2, the V gene TRBV7-9, with D hard to call. Germline V lookup: CDR1 SEHNR, CDR2 FQNEAQ (reference sequence). The CDR3 length is 13 residues. V lost 2 bases and J 4 bases, leaving 5 bases between the germline ends. The CDR3: CASSLKGTGELFF. DNA for the CDR3: TGTGCCAGCAGCTTAAAGGGCACCGGGGAGCTGTTTTTT.

The genes are TRBV30 and TRBJ1-1; D uncertain. Trimming removed 1 base from V and 0 bases from J, with 6 bases in between. This CDR3 is built from 13 residues. Germline CDR1 and CDR2: GTSNPN and SVGIG (reference sequence). The CDR3 region is CAWSEQMNTEAFF. The CDR3 coding sequence is TGTGCCTGGAGTGAACAGATGAACACTGAAGCTTTCTTT.

To note about this clone: The junction does not match germline at one end; this may be a read error. This chain joins TRBV5-1 and TRBJ1-6, with D possibly TRBD1 on 5 matching bases. The CDR3 sequence is 15 residues long. The germline V gene has CDR1 SGHRS and CDR2 YFSETQ. The CDR3 region has the DNA TGCGCCAGCCGCTTGGGGGGAGGAGGAAATTCACCCCTCCACTTT. This codes for CASRLGGGGNSPLHF.

The chain is built from TRBV21-1 and TRBJ2-1; whether TRBD2, the table's D call, matches the DNA was not checked. TRBV21-1 is described as a pseudogene. This CDR3 comprises 14 residues. The CDR3 DNA reads TGTGCCAGCACCGGGACTAGCGGATACAATGAGCAGTTCTTC. It is translated as CASTGTSGYNEQFF.

The V call is TRBV11-3, the J call TRBJ2-2; 8 positions match TRBD2. With V trimmed by 3 bases and J by 0 bases, 3 bases remained unmatched. This CDR3 contains 16 residues. Germline V gives CDR1 SGHNT, CDR2 YENEEA. The chain's CDR3 is CASSFGGGPNTGELFF. For the CDR3, the DNA is TGTGCCAGCAGCTTCGGCGGGGGGCCGAACACCGGGGAGCTGTTTTTT.